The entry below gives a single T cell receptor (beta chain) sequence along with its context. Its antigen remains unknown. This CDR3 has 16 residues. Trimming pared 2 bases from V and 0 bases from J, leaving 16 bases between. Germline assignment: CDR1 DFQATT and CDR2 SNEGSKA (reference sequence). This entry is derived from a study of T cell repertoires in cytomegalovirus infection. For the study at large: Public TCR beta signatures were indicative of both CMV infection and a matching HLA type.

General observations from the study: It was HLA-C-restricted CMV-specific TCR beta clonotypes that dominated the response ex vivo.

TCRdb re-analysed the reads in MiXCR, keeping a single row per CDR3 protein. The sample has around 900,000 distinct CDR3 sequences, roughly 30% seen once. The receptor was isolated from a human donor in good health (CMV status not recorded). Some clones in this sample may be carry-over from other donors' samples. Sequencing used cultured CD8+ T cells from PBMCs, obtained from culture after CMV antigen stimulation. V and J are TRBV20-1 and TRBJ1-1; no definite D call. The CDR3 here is CSARRPDPRMNTEAFF. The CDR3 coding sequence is TGCAGTGCTAGAAGACCGGATCCTCGGATGAACACTGAAGCTTTCTTT.